These T cell receptor beta chains were read from a single sample in a study of T cells in Graves' hyperthyroidism and ophthalmopathy. In TCRdb, the multiplex PCR reads were re-called with MiXCR into one record per CDR3 protein. The data hold 660,000 or so distinct CDR3 sequences, with roughly 20% observed a single time. The sample taken for sequencing was blood. Receptors originate from a man aged 25 to 45 with Graves' ophthalmopathy. Both conserved end residues are part of each CDR3. The order of the fields is clone size, D gene, J gene, V gene, CDR3 DNA, CDR3 protein. D genes are given only for firm matches. Some rows mark clone size as missing; the rest say once, few, many or name a class of expanded clone.

-	TRBD1	TRBJ1-5	TRBV28	TGTGCCAGCAGGGGGGGGGGACAGAAAAATCAGCCCCAGCATTTT	CASRGGGQKNQPQHF
-	-	TRBJ2-2	TRBV9	TGTGCCAGCAGCGTAGGGGGTCAAGTAGGGGAGCTGTTTTTT	CASSVGGQVGELFF
-	-	TRBJ1-5	TRBV5-5	TGTGCCAGCAGCTTGATGGAGGGGACCAATCAGCCCCAGCATTTT	CASSLMEGTNQPQHF
many	-	TRBJ1-4	TRBV9	TGTGCCAGCAGCGTAGGGCAATTTGCAACTAATGAAAAACTGTTTTTT	CASSVGQFATNEKLFF
many	-	TRBJ2-1	TRBV12-3/TRBV12-4	TGTGCCAGCAGTTCCCGCGTCAATGAGCAGTTCTTC	CASSSRVNEQFF
-	-	TRBJ2-6	TRBV7-9	TGTGCCAGCAGCCCGCGGATCTCTGGGGCCAACGTCCTGACTTTC	CASSPRISGANVLTF
-	TRBD2	TRBJ2-1	TRBV2	TGTGCCAGCAGTCGATGGGGGACTAGCGGATACAATGAGCAGTTCTTC	CASSRWGTSGYNEQFF
-	-	TRBJ2-7	TRBV20-1	TGCAGTGCATTTGTGGGATGGGGTGACTACGAGCAGTACTTC	CSAFVGWGDYEQYF
-	-	TRBJ1-2	TRBV6-1	TGTGCCAGCAGTAACGGAGGTGGAGGCTACACCTTC	CASSNGGGGYTF
many	TRBD1	TRBJ2-7	TRBV2	TGTGCCAGCAGTGATCCGGGACAGACCTACGAGCAGTACTTC	CASSDPGQTYEQYF